The 3 T cell receptor beta chains reported below all come from one sample, sequenced in a study of blood T cells in healthy people across ages. A second PCR, run for roughly 6 to 11 cycles, used a sample-barcoded 5' primer plus a J-beta primer mix. TCRdb reprocessed the 5' RACE reads with MiXCR, giving one entry per CDR3 protein. Altogether 1.5 million to 1.8 million distinct CDR3 sequences are present, approximately 43% being singletons, with the ten largest covering under 5%. Sequencing was carried out using blood. Receptors originate from a woman aged 18-29 years in good health.

This clonotype was detected only a few times. The genes are TRBV20-1 and TRBJ1-2, with D uncertain. Germline CDR1 and CDR2: DFQATT and SNEGSKA (reference sequence). The V gene lost 0 bases and the J gene lost 4 bases, with 15 bases spanning the gap. The CDR3 is 15 residues long. The CDR3 DNA reads as TGCAGTGCTAGAGATTCGCGGGGAGGGCCCTATGGCTACACCTTC. Encoded protein: CSARDSRGGPYGYTF.

J is TRBJ2-4 and V is TRBV7-2; D uncertain. The end of the DNA fits TRBJ2-7 better, so the J call may be wrong. The germline gives CDR1 SGHTA, CDR2 FQGNSA. There are 14 residues in the CDR3. The CDR3 loop is CASSLAIPFYEQYF. Here the CDR3 DNA reads TGTGCCAGCAGCTTAGCTATCCCGTTCTACGAGCAGTACTTC.

This clonotype came up a few times. The V gene is TRBV29-1, the J gene TRBJ1-1, with D perhaps TRBD1 (6 bases). Germline V lookup: CDR1 SQVTM, CDR2 ANQGSEA. This CDR3 is built from 13 residues. Between the trimmed V and J ends, which lost 7 bases and 4 bases, there was a span of 16 bases. CDR3 sequence reads: CSALRGRSTEAFF. The CDR3 DNA is TGCAGCGCCCTCCGGGGGCGCAGCACTGAAGCTTTCTTT.